Below are 20 T cell receptor beta chains sequenced from a single sample in a study of T cells after posttransplantation cyclophosphamide. The assay was immunoSEQ multiplex PCR, and TCRdb's table has in-frame clones only and misses some. In the table there are under 7,500 clones, about four fifths of which are singletons. Cyclophosphamide on days +3 and +4 followed busulfan-fludarabine conditioning and a marrow graft. The sample here was CD4+ T cells sorted from blood, taken roughly 340 days after allogeneic stem cell transplant with posttransplant cyclophosphamide. These receptors originate from a male patient in his forties or fifties who received an allogeneic stem cell transplant from a related donor and was CMV-positive. Some T cells may have originated in the graft donor.

This clone appeared a few times. The CDR3 coding sequence is TGTGCCAGCAGCACCTCCGGGACAGCAAACACTGAAGCTTTCTTT. Residues: CASSTSGTANTEAFF. The chain links TRBV7-2 to TRBJ1-1, with TRBD1 identical over 7 bases. This CDR3 is built from 15 residues. V dropped 5 bases and J dropped 2; count of bases not matched to a gene: 8. Germline loops: CDR1 SGHTA, CDR2 FQGNSA.

This clone was detected a few times. V gene TRBV5-4 combines with J gene TRBJ2-6, with D hard to call. The CDR3 has 15 residues. Germline V gene lookup returns CDR1 SGHNT and CDR2 YYREEE (reference sequence). V was pared by 0 bases and J by 1 base, with 5 bases between. Here the CDR3 reads CASSLGASGANVLTF. The CDR3 region has the DNA TGTGCCAGCAGCTTGGGGGCTTCTGGGGCCAACGTCCTGACTTTC.

The chain combines TRBV27 with TRBJ2-1; 9 bases fit TRBD2. The CDR3 is 16 amino acids. The germline CDR1 and CDR2 sequences are MNHEY and SMNVEV (reference sequence). V gave up 4 bases and J gave up 5 bases; unmatched junction bases: 9. This CDR3 is CASSSDLAGRDNEQFF. The CDR3 DNA reads TGTGCCAGCAGTTCAGATCTAGCGGGGAGGGACAATGAGCAGTTCTTC.

The chain recombines TRBV9 with TRBJ2-5; 7 nucleotides align to TRBD2. Germline V CDR1 and CDR2: SGDLS, YYNGEE. Germline trimming cut 4 bases from V and 0 bases from J; bases unmatched to any gene: 9. The CDR3 consists of 16 residues. Written as DNA, the CDR3 is TGTGCCAGCAGCCCCTGGGGAGGGAACGACCAAGAGACCCAGTACTTC. Translated, it gives CASSPWGGNDQETQYF.

In this sample, this clone turned up once. This sample also contains other DNA sequences that code for the same CDR3. The rearrangement links TRBV18 to TRBJ1-1; D unresolved. CDR3 length: 13 residues. The germline gives CDR1 KGHSH, CDR2 LQKENI. V lost 2 bases and J 3 bases, leaving 7 bases between the germline ends. The chain's CDR3 is CASSPGQDTEAFF. In nucleotides, the CDR3 is TGTGCCAGCTCACCAGGGCAGGACACTGAAGCTTTCTTT.

The chain couples TRBV5-4 to TRBJ2-7; 7 bases align to TRBD1. Germline V gene data show CDR1 as SGHNT and CDR2 as YYREEE (reference sequence). This CDR3 region has 14 residues. The V segment lost 0 bases and the J segment 5 bases; nucleotides outside the gene matches: 5. The CDR3 sequence: CASSLGQGRDEQYF. CDR3 nucleotides: TGTGCCAGCAGCTTGGGACAGGGTAGGGACGAGCAGTACTTC.

The V and J genes are TRBV18 and TRBJ2-7, with 7 bases lining up with TRBD2. CDR3 length: 14 residues. Per the germline V gene, CDR1 is KGHSH and CDR2 is LQKENI. Losses at the gene ends were 1 base for V and 9 bases for J; bases not matched to a gene: 9. CDR3: CASSPLGGPVTQYF. The CDR3 DNA follows: TGTGCCAGCTCACCACTGGGAGGGCCCGTAACGCAGTACTTC.

The V call is TRBV5-1, the J call TRBJ1-4; the D is unclear. Germline CDR1 is SGHRS and CDR2 is YFSETQ. Trimming removed 0 bases at V and 13 bases at J, with 22 bases between. The CDR3 totals 16 residues. CDR3 sequence reads: CASSLGFLRLDRGLFF. In DNA form, the CDR3 reads TGCGCCAGCAGCTTGGGGTTCCTGAGGCTAGACCGGGGACTGTTTTTT.

V is TRBV6-1 and J is TRBJ2-1; D is undetermined. Trimming pared 0 bases from V and 13 bases from J, leaving 13 bases between. There are 13 residues in the CDR3. In germline, CDR1 is MNHNS, CDR2 SASEGT. The CDR3, as DNA: TGTGCCAGCAGTGAAGCAACTACTACCCCCCAGTTCTTC. Its translation is CASSEATTTPQFF.

As DNA, the CDR3 is TGCGCCAGCAGCTTAGACAGGGCCTACGAGCAGTACTTC. Translation: CASSLDRAYEQYF. This chain joins TRBV5-1 and TRBJ2-7; 7 bases agree with TRBD1. The ends lost 2 bases at V and 2 bases at J; junction bases unmatched: 1. The CDR3 extends over 13 amino acids. Germline V CDR1 and CDR2: SGHRS, YFSETQ.

The rearrangement uses TRBV5-1 and TRBJ2-1, with 10 bases lining up with TRBD2. CDR1 and CDR2 (germline): SGHRS, YFSETQ. V was clipped by 3 bases and J by 4 bases; unmatched bases: 7. The CDR3 is 16 residues long. CDR3 amino acids: CASSSLGLAEYNEQFF. CDR3 DNA sequence: TGCGCCAGCAGCTCTCTAGGACTAGCGGAGTACAATGAGCAGTTCTTC.

This clone has more than one count but fewer than ten. The rearrangement links TRBV6-1 to TRBJ1-5, with unresolved D. CDR3 size: 14 residues. Germline V gene lookup returns CDR1 MNHNS and CDR2 SASEGT. Trimming shortened V by 4 bases and J by 0 bases, and 7 bases separated the two germline ends. The CDR3 is CASSVEDSNQPQHF. The DNA for the CDR3 is TGTGCCAGCAGTGTGGAGGATAGCAATCAGCCCCAGCATTTT.

The V gene is TRBV5-1, the J gene TRBJ2-1, with 7 positions matching TRBD1. V gave up 3 bases and J gave up 1 base; unmatched junction bases: 4. CDR1 is SGHRS, CDR2 YFSETQ, per germline. CDR3 length equals 15 residues. CDR3 bases: TGCGCCAGCAGCTCGGGACAGTTTTCCTACAATGAGCAGTTCTTC. Amino acids: CASSSGQFSYNEQFF. Together with reference TRBV5-1 and TRBJ2-1, the CDR3 gives the full variable domain: KAGVTQTPRYLIKTRGQQVTLSCSPISGHRSVSWYQQTPGQGLQFLFEYFSETQRNKGNFPGRFSGRQFSNSRSEMNVSTLELGDSALYLCASSSGQFSYNEQFFGPGTRLTVL.

The V gene is TRBV5-5, the J gene TRBJ1-4, with 10 bases that match TRBD1. Germline CDR1 is SGHKS and CDR2 is YYEKEE (reference sequence). With V trimmed by 4 bases and J by 7 bases, 7 bases remained unmatched. CDR3 length: 15 residues. CDR3 nucleotide sequence: TGTGCCAGCAGCCGGACAGGGGGAATTCTTGAAAAACTGTTTTTT. This gives the protein CASSRTGGILEKLFF. The variable domain in full, with the rest retrieved from reference TRBV5-5 and TRBJ1-4, is DAGVTQSPTHLIKTRGQQVTLRCSPISGHKSVSWYQQVLGQGPQFIFQYYEKEERGRGNFPDRFSARQFPNYSSELNVNALLLGDSALYLCASSRTGGILEKLFFGSGTQLSVL.

This chain links TRBV28 with TRBJ2-7; 7 bases align to TRBD2. Germline lookup yields CDR1 MDHEN and CDR2 SYDVKM. The J segment lost 2 bases and the V segment lost 3 bases, leaving 13 bases of the junction unmatched. The CDR3 extends over 17 amino acids. The CDR3 protein is CASSFLLANAGTYEQYF. DNA of the CDR3: TGTGCCAGCAGTTTCCTACTAGCGAACGCGGGCACCTACGAGCAGTACTTC. Full variable domain (rest looked up from reference TRBV28 and TRBJ2-7): DVKVTQSSRYLVKRTGEKVFLECVQDMDHENMFWYRQDPGLGLRLIYFSYDVKMKEKGDIPEGYSVSREKKERFSLILESASTNQTSMYLCASSFLLANAGTYEQYFGPGTRLTVT.

The rearrangement joins TRBV9 to TRBJ2-7; maybe TRBD1 (6 bases). The CDR3 is 17 amino acids. The germline gives CDR1 SGDLS, CDR2 YYNGEE. Trimming left V 1 base short and J 3 bases short, with 20 bases between. The DNA of the CDR3 is TGTGCCAGCAGCGTAACCCCGGACAGTAGGGAGTTCTACGAGCAGTACTTC. This translates into CASSVTPDSREFYEQYF. The complete variable domain, with remaining parts taken from reference TRBV9 and TRBJ2-7, reads DSGVTQTPKHLITATGQRVTLRCSPRSGDLSVYWYQQSLDQGLQFLIQYYNGEERAKGNILERFSAQQFPDLHSELNLSSLELGDSALYFCASSVTPDSREFYEQYFGPGTRLTVT.

Comment on this clone: Other DNA sequences from this sample encode an identical CDR3 as well. The chain has TRBV18 and TRBJ1-3; the D gene is possibly TRBD1 (5 bases). The CDR3 is 16 residues long. Germline assignment: CDR1 KGHSH and CDR2 LQKENI. Trimming took off 2 bases at V and 0 bases at J, with 11 bases between the two ends. Here the CDR3 reads CASSPYDSSSGNTIYF. CDR3 nucleotide sequence: TGTGCCAGCTCACCATACGACAGCAGCTCTGGAAACACCATATATTTT.

The genes are TRBV25-1 and TRBJ2-3; 12 bases are shared with TRBD1. The germline V gene has CDR1 MGHDK and CDR2 SYGVNS. The CDR3 loop spans 13 amino acids. With V trimmed by 10 bases and J by 6 bases, 5 bases remained unmatched. As DNA, the CDR3 is TGTGCCACCGGGACAGGGGGCTACGATACGCAGTATTTT. Translated, it gives CATGTGGYDTQYF.

The chain is built from TRBV2 and TRBJ2-7, with TRBD1 matching 11 bases. Per germline, CDR1 SNHLY and CDR2 FYNNEI. V shed 6 bases, J shed 7 bases, and the junction held 8 bases outside the gene matches. This CDR3 has 14 residues. The CDR3 DNA reads TGTGCCAGCAGGGGGGGACAGGGGGAGAGGGAGCAGTACTTC. It codes for CASRGGQGEREQYF.

The J gene is TRBJ1-1, the V gene TRBV9; 9 bases are a match to TRBD1. This CDR3 comprises 14 residues. V dropped 0 bases and J dropped 10; count of bases not matched to a gene: 7. In germline, CDR1 is SGDLS, CDR2 YYNGEE. DNA for the CDR3: TGTGCCAGCAGCGTAGATGTCGGGACAGGGTTAGCTTTCTTT. It encodes CASSVDVGTGLAFF.